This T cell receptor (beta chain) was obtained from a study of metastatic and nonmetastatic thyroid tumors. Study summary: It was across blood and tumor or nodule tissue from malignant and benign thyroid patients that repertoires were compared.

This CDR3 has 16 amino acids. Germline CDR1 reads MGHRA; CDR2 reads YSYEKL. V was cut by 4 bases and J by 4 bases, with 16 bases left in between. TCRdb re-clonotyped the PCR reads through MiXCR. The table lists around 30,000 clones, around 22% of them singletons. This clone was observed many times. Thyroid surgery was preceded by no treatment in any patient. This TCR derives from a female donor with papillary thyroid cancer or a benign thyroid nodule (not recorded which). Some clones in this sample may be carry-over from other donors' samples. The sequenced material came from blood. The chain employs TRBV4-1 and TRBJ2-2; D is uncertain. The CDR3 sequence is CASSPGLWLGTGELFF. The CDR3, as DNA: TGCGCCAGCAGCCCCGGATTGTGGCTCGGCACCGGGGAGCTGTTTTTT.